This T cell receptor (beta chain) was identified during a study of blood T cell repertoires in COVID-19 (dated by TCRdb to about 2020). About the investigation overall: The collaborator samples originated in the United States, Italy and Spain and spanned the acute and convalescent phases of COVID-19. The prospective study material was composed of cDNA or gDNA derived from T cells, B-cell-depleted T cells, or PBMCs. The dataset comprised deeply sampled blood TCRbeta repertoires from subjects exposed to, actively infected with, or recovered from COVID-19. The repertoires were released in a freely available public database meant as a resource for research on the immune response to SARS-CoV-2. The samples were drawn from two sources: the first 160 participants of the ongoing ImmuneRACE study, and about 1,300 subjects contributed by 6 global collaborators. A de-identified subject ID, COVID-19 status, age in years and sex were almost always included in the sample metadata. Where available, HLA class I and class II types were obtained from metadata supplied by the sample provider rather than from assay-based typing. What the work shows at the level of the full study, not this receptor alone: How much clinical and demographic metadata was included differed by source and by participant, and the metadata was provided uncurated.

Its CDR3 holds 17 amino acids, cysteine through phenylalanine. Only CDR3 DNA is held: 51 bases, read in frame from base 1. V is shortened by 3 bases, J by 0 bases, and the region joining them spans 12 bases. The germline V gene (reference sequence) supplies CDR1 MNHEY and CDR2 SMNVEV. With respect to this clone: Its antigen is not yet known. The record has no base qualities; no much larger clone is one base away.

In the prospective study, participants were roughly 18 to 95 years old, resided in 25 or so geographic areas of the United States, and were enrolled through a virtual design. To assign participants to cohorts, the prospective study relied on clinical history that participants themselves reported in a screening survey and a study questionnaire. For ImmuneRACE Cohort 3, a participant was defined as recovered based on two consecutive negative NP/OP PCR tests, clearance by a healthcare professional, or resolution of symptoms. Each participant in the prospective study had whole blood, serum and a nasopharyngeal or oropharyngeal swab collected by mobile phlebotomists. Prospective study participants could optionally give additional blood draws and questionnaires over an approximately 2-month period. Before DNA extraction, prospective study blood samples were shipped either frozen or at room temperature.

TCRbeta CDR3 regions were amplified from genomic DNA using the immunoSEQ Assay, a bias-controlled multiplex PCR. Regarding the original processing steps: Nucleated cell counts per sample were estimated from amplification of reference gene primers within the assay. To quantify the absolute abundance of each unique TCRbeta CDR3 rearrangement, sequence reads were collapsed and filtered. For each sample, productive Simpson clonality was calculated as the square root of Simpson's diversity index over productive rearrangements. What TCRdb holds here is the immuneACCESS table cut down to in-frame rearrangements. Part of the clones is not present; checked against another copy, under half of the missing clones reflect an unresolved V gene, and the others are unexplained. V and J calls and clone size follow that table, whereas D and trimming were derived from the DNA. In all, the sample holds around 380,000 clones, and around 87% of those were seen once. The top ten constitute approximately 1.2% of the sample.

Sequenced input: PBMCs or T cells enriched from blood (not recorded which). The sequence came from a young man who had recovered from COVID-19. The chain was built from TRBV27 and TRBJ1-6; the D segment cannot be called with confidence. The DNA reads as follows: TGTGCCAGCAGTTTTACCCCTAAGAGCTCCTATAATTCACCCCTCCACTTT. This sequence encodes CASSFTPKSSYNSPLHF.